What follows are 13 T cell receptor beta chains derived from one specimen sequenced in a study of cytomegalovirus exposure and HLA in healthy donors. This PCR relied on a set of 60 Vbeta primers and 13 Jbeta primers. Sequenced by immunoSEQ multiplex PCR; TCRdb stores in-frame clones only, minus some. The sample holds 150,000 or so clones, about three quarters seen once. Sequences were obtained from PBMCs. The receptors stem from a girl between 5 and 17 years old in good health and CMV-seronegative.

CDR3 region: CASSFDRNTEAFF. The DNA of the CDR3 is TGCGCCAGCAGTTTTGACAGGAACACTGAAGCTTTCTTT. The chain is built from TRBV5-1 and TRBJ1-1; D might be TRBD1 (5 bases). From germline, CDR1 is SGHRS and CDR2 YFSETQ. CDR3 length: 13 amino acids. Trimming left V 5 bases short and J 1 base short, with 9 bases between.

This chain joins TRBV6-5 and TRBJ1-2; 9 bases agree with TRBD1. V lost 2 bases to trimming and J lost 7 bases; unmatched junction nucleotides: 8. The CDR3 sequence is 15 residues long. CDR1 is MNHEY and CDR2 is SVGAGI in the germline V gene. CDR3 loop: CASSYQLGQGFGYTF. CDR3 DNA: TGTGCCAGCAGTTACCAACTCGGACAGGGGTTTGGCTACACCTTC.

The chain employs TRBV6-6 and TRBJ2-3; the D gene is possibly TRBD1 (6 bases). The CDR3 length is 13 residues. Trimming removed 4 bases from V and 7 bases from J, with 12 bases in between. Germline CDR1 and CDR2: MNHNY and SVGAGI (reference sequence). This CDR3 reads CASSFTQGNTQYF. In nucleotides, the CDR3 is TGTGCCAGCAGTTTCACCCAGGGGAATACGCAGTATTTT.

The V gene is TRBV6-5, the J gene TRBJ1-2; D is perhaps TRBD1 (5 bases). Trimming removed 8 bases at V and 0 bases at J, with 16 bases between. The length of the CDR3 is 15 residues. Germline-derived CDR1 and CDR2 are MNHEY and SVGAGI. CDR3 region: CASVQGLTANYGYTF. The CDR3 DNA is TGTGCCAGCGTGCAGGGCCTTACTGCTAACTATGGCTACACCTTC.

The chain has TRBV7-6 and TRBJ2-5; D uncertain. The V end lost 3 bases, the J end lost 5 bases, and 10 bases lay between the germline ends. Germline CDR1 reads SGHVS; CDR2 reads FNYEAQ. The CDR3 runs 13 residues. CDR3 nucleotide sequence: TGTGCCAGCAGCTTGTCGCCTCGGGAGACCCAGTACTTC. Translation: CASSLSPRETQYF.

This rearrangement joins TRBV27 to TRBJ2-7; no firm D call. This CDR3 has 12 residues. The ends were cut back, 6 bases at V and 1 base at J, with 7 bases in the middle. The germline V gene encodes CDR1 MNHEY and CDR2 SMNVEV (reference sequence). The chain's CDR3 is CASRGRSYEQYF. CDR3 bases: TGTGCCAGCAGGGGCAGGTCCTACGAGCAGTACTTC.

The genes are TRBV5-6 and TRBJ1-5; 10 bases are a match to TRBD1. J lost 6 bases, V lost 4 bases, and 4 bases had no gene match. Germline V gives CDR1 SGHDT, CDR2 YYEEEE. The CDR3 is 14 residues long. The CDR3 region is CASSPGTGVQPQHF. The DNA for the CDR3 is TGTGCCAGCAGCCCCGGGACAGGGGTTCAGCCCCAGCATTTT.

The chain carries TRBV5-1 and TRBJ1-1; D gene ambiguous. Germline V lookup: CDR1 SGHRS, CDR2 YFSETQ. Trimming stripped 5 bases from V and 3 bases from J, with 11 bases between. The CDR3 is 13 residues long. CDR3 DNA sequence: TGCGCCAGCAGGCGGACGGACTACACTGAAGCTTTCTTT. This translates into CASRRTDYTEAFF.

The rearrangement joins TRBV19 to TRBJ2-2, with D possibly matching TRBD1 (5 bases). The CDR3 sequence is 17 residues long. Deletions cut 6 bases from V and 3 bases from J, with 20 bases between. CDR1 and CDR2 from the germline V gene are LNHDA and SQIVND (reference sequence). The CDR3 coding sequence is TGTGCCAGTAGGCCTACAATAGGCAGGGTAGACACCGGGGAGCTGTTTTTT. It encodes CASRPTIGRVDTGELFF.

V gene TRBV12-5 combines with J gene TRBJ1-2; D unresolved. CDR3 length equals 15 residues. Germline V gives CDR1 LGHNT, CDR2 FRNRAP. Trimming cost V 1 base and J 5 bases, with 14 bases left between them. The CDR3, as DNA: TGTGCTAGTGGTTTGGACCCACTAACTCTTTATGGCTACACCTTC. This gives the protein CASGLDPLTLYGYTF.

CDR3 sequence (DNA): TGTGCCAGCAGCCAAGACATCGGGAGAAGATTCTTT. Translation gives CASSQDIGRRFF. The V call is TRBV14, the J call TRBJ1-1; D is unresolved. Trimming shortened V by 0 bases and J by 14 bases, and 13 bases separated the two germline ends. The CDR3 totals 12 residues. Germline CDR1 reads SGHDN; CDR2 reads FVKESK.

The gene calls are TRBV18 and TRBJ2-5, with D tentatively TRBD1 (6 bases). The CDR3 has 15 residues. The V end was cut by 3 bases, the J end by 3 bases, with 14 bases between. Germline lookup yields CDR1 KGHSH and CDR2 LQKENI. CDR3 in amino acids: CASSPLGAGEETQYF. CDR3 coding DNA: TGTGCCAGCTCACCTTTGGGGGCCGGGGAAGAGACCCAGTACTTC.

The chain recombines TRBV19 with TRBJ2-7, with D possibly matching TRBD1 (6 bases). CDR1 and CDR2 from the germline V gene are LNHDA and SQIVND (reference sequence). The CDR3 has 15 amino acids. Trimming removed 3 bases from V and 2 bases from J, with 14 bases in between. The CDR3 loop is CASSIVLGGTYEQYF. The CDR3 bases are TGTGCCAGTAGTATCGTTCTAGGGGGAACCTACGAGCAGTACTTC.